This T cell receptor beta chain was retrieved from a study of T cell repertoires in cytomegalovirus infection. About the research overall: TCR beta signatures that were public indicated CMV infection and matching HLA type.

Germline CDR1 SGHAT, CDR2 FQNNGV. The CDR3 has 15 amino acids. Trimming took 5 bases from V and 5 from J, leaving 16 bases between them. TCRdb re-called the reads with MiXCR, one entry per CDR3 protein. The data show around 300,000 distinct CDR3 sequences, under 25% seen once. About this clonotype: No antigen is known for it.

This TCR was sampled from a human donor in good health (CMV status not recorded). Some clones in this sample may be carry-over from other donors' samples. This chain uses TRBV11-2 with TRBJ2-1, with D possibly being TRBD2 (5 bases). The sample consisted of cultured PBMCs, taken from culture after CMV antigen stimulation. This CDR3 reads CASSPGVRGDNEQFF. The CDR3 DNA is TGTGCCAGCAGCCCCGGGGTCCGCGGAGACAATGAGCAGTTCTTC.